This TCR beta chain is from a study of T cell responses to AZD1222 COVID-19 vaccine. General observations from the study: Sampled repertoires all dated from after the peak T cell response. Spike-specific TCR breadth and depth rose after two AZD1222 doses. Clonal diversity was possibly underestimated, and white British individuals and females predominated among donors. Unmutated variant regions are reportedly the target of nearly half of TCRs that are spike-specific.

This clone was counted only a few times. Its antigen is not identified. Assay used: immunoSEQ multiplex PCR; TCRdb lists only in-frame clones, some missing. The profile shows about 120,000 clones, around 90% of them singletons. Germline V CDR1 and CDR2: LNHDA, SQIVND (reference sequence). Deletions cut 0 bases from V and 9 bases from J, with 15 bases between. The CDR3 totals 15 residues. Material: peripheral blood, obtained on day 0 of AZD1222 vaccination. The sequence was obtained from an adult in good health. The chain is built from TRBV19 and TRBJ1-5; no clear D gene. DNA for the CDR3: TGTGCCAGTAGTATAGAGATGACTGCCTATCCGCCCCAGCATTTT. As protein: CASSIEMTAYPPQHF. Filled out from reference TRBV19 and TRBJ1-5, the complete variable domain reads DGGITQSPKYLFRKEGQNVTLSCEQNLNHDAMYWYRQDPGQGLRLIYYSQIVNDFQKGDIAEGYSVSREKKESFPLTVTSAQKNPTAFYLCASSIEMTAYPPQHFGDGTRLSIL.